This TCR beta chain was sequenced for a study of vaccination effects on CD4 cells after COVID-19. General observations from the study: After vaccination of healthy people, only 1 of 255 vaccine-induced clones cross-reacted with common cold coronaviruses. Vaccine- and infection-induced clones showed marked clonal contraction late following vaccination.

This clone showed up just a few times. No antigen is known for it. Clones were read by immunoSEQ multiplex PCR, and TCRdb kept only the in-frame ones, dropping some. The sample records fewer than 75,000 clones, roughly 80% being singletons. Germline-derived CDR1 and CDR2 are SGDLS and YYNGEE. The CDR3 runs 15 residues. Trimming left V 0 bases short and J 8 bases short, with 17 bases between. Isolating CD4+ T cells followed approximately ten days of culture. Having tested negative for nucleocapsid antibodies, the vaccine recipients showed no prior SARS-CoV-2 infection. A half-medium replacement with IL-2 medium was carried out on days 3 and 7.

The chain carries TRBV9 and TRBJ1-2; no reliable D call. The TCR sequence derives from a human donor who received a COVID-19 vaccine. The sample was CD4+ T cells from PBMCs cultured without peptide, taken before COVID-19 vaccination. Written as DNA, the CDR3 is TGTGCCAGCAGCGTAGTGGCGGATTCGCGTCTAGGCTACACCTTC. Its translation: CASSVVADSRLGYTF.